These T cell receptor beta chains were read from a single sample in a study of T cell changes during pregnancy in multiple sclerosis. Only in-frame clones appear in the TCRdb table, and some are missing; sequencing was by immunoSEQ multiplex PCR. The sample lists under 120,000 clones, 91% occurring once. The input for sequencing was peripheral blood, taken after pregnancy. Receptors were obtained from a female donor with multiple sclerosis, enrolled in a pregnancy study. Both conserved end residues are part of each CDR3. D genes are given only for firm matches. Clone size is given for some rows only: seen once, a few or many times, or a class if the clone is expanded.

>TRBV9|TRBD2|-|TRBJ2-7
CASGGAYEQYF
TGTGCCAGCGGGGGGGCCTACGAGCAGTACTTC
>TRBV18|-|-|TRBJ2-3
CASSPYGGEGADTQYF
TGTGCCAGCTCACCCTACGGGGGAGAAGGTGCAGATACGCAGTATTTT
>TRBV4-1|-|once|TRBJ2-7
CASSPTGPSSYEQYF
TGCGCCAGCAGCCCCACAGGGCCCAGCTCCTACGAGCAGTACTTC
>TRBV29-1|-|-|TRBJ2-5
CSVVAGGGETQYF
TGCAGCGTTGTGGCAGGGGGAGGAGAGACCCAGTACTTC
>TRBV5-1|-|once|TRBJ1-2
CASSLSQGQGYTF
TGCGCCAGCAGCTTGAGTCAGGGTCAGGGCTACACCTTC
>TRBV2|TRBD1|-|TRBJ2-2
CASKKGQADTGELFF
TGTGCCAGTAAAAAGGGACAGGCTGACACCGGGGAGCTGTTTTTT
>TRBV5-1|TRBD2|-|TRBJ2-3
CASSLVGIGGGEDTQYF
TGCGCCAGCAGCTTGGTGGGAATCGGGGGGGGTGAAGATACGCAGTATTTT
>TRBV2|TRBD1|-|TRBJ1-4
CASRETGPNEKLFF
TGTGCCAGCAGAGAGACAGGGCCTAATGAAAAACTGTTTTTT
>TRBV30|-|-|TRBJ1-2
CAWSVGDTYGYTF
TGTGCCTGGAGTGTTGGGGACACCTATGGCTACACCTTC
>TRBV7-3|-|once|TRBJ1-1
CASNFGPGETEAFF
TGTGCCAGCAACTTCGGACCCGGGGAGACTGAAGCTTTCTTT
>TRBV7-6|TRBD2|-|TRBJ2-5
CASSSTSGVQETQYF
TGTGCCAGCAGCTCGACTAGCGGGGTCCAAGAGACCCAGTACTTC
>TRBV7-9|-|-|TRBJ2-1
CASSLATGSPDEQFF
TGTGCCAGCAGCTTAGCCACAGGGTCACCCGATGAGCAGTTCTTC
>TRBV5-5|-|-|TRBJ2-7
CASGVIGADEQYF
TGTGCCAGTGGAGTTATAGGGGCCGACGAGCAGTACTTC
>TRBV7-8|TRBD2|-|TRBJ2-3
CASRGLAGTTDTQYF
TGTGCCAGCAGGGGACTAGCGGGGACCACAGATACGCAGTATTTT
>TRBV18|TRBD1|once|TRBJ1-2
CASSPRKGALRYGYTF
TGTGCCAGCTCACCACGTAAGGGGGCGCTCCGGTATGGCTACACCTTC
>TRBV10-3|TRBD1|-|TRBJ2-7
CASRDSAFSEQYF
TGTGCCAGCCGGGACAGTGCTTTTTCCGAGCAGTACTTC
>TRBV7-3|TRBD2|once|TRBJ2-3
CASSLISGGADTQYF
TGTGCCAGCAGCCTAATTTCGGGGGGGGCAGATACGCAGTATTTT
>TRBV14|-|-|TRBJ2-1
CASSNRLLSIEQFF
TGTGCCAGCAGCAACAGACTACTCTCCATTGAGCAGTTCTTC
>TRBV15|TRBD1|-|TRBJ1-2
CATRPRTGPGYTF
TGTGCCACCAGACCGCGGACAGGTCCAGGCTACACCTTC
>TRBV2|-|-|TRBJ1-2
CASSEDGGNYGYTF
TGTGCCAGCAGTGAAGACGGCGGAAACTATGGCTACACCTTC
>TRBV6-6|TRBD1|-|TRBJ2-1
CASREPGQGAYEQFF
TGTGCCAGCAGGGAACCGGGACAGGGGGCTTATGAGCAGTTCTTC
>TRBV28|TRBD1|-|TRBJ2-7
CASSLEGTGHYEQYF
TGTGCCAGCAGTTTAGAGGGGACAGGGCACTACGAGCAGTACTTC
>TRBV5-1|-|-|TRBJ1-1
CASSSVRLNTEAFF
TGCGCCAGCAGCTCAGTCCGATTGAACACTGAAGCTTTCTTT
>TRBV9|TRBD1|-|TRBJ2-6
CASSLGQDNVLTF
TGTGCCAGCAGCCTGGGACAGGACAACGTCCTGACTTTC
>TRBV9|-|-|TRBJ2-2
CASSVGGDTGELFF
TGTGCCAGCAGCGTAGGGGGGGATACCGGGGAGCTGTTTTTT
>TRBV6-5|-|-|TRBJ2-7
CASSYSIGQDGGQYF
TGTGCCAGCAGTTACTCGATCGGGCAGGACGGAGGGCAGTACTTC
>TRBV19|-|-|TRBJ2-2
CASTLTGELFF
TGTGCCAGTACCCTTACCGGGGAGCTGTTTTTT
>TRBV6-1|-|-|TRBJ2-6
CASSEGPSSGANVLTF
TGTGCCAGCAGTGAGGGCCCGTCCTCTGGGGCCAACGTCCTGACTTTC
>TRBV6-4|TRBD1|-|TRBJ2-7
CATRQGPVDEQYF
TGTGCCACCAGACAGGGGCCCGTCGACGAGCAGTACTTC
>TRBV18|TRBD1|-|TRBJ1-3
CASSAADRGSGNTIYF
TGTGCCAGCTCAGCCGCGGACAGGGGCTCTGGAAACACCATATATTTT
>TRBV19|TRBD2|-|TRBJ2-1
CASNGGGAGWEQFF
TGTGCCAGTAATGGCGGGGGGGCCGGGTGGGAGCAGTTCTTC
>TRBV2|TRBD2|-|TRBJ2-5
CASSERGVRRGGQETQYF
TGTGCCAGCAGTGAAAGGGGAGTTCGGCGGGGGGGCCAAGAGACCCAGTACTTC
>TRBV4-2|-|-|TRBJ1-1
CASSQETALNTEAFF
TGTGCCAGCAGCCAAGAAACAGCCCTTAACACTGAAGCTTTCTTT
>TRBV10-3|TRBD2|once|TRBJ2-3
CAISGGDSSTDTQYF
TGTGCCATCAGCGGGGGGGACTCTAGCACAGATACGCAGTATTTT
>TRBV19|TRBD1|-|TRBJ1-3
CASRTTGGRSGNTIYF
TGTGCCAGTAGGACGACAGGGGGAAGGTCTGGAAACACCATATATTTT